These 19 T cell receptor beta chains came from one sample sequenced in a study of long-term antiretroviral therapy in people with HIV. Survey level was the resolution at which the v3.0 immunoSEQ assay ran. Sequencing was performed with immunoSEQ multiplex PCR; in TCRdb, only in-frame clones are kept and a portion is missing. Of around 15,000 clones listed, about 71% are singletons. The material was unsorted PBMCs, obtained 1.5 years before starting antiretroviral therapy. The receptor set was obtained from a woman aged 50 to 60 with HIV.

Only a few counts were recorded for this clone. Other DNA sequences in the sample encode the same CDR3. This sequence joins TRBV6-5 and TRBJ1-6; no clear D. CDR3 length: 13 amino acids. Germline CDR1 is MNHEY and CDR2 is SVGAGI. The V and J ends lost 0 bases and 7 bases respectively, with 4 bases between them. The CDR3 region is CASSYSGNSPLHF. CDR3 nucleotides: TGTGCCAGCAGTTACTCCGGGAATTCACCCCTCCACTTT.

J is TRBJ2-2 and V is TRBV2; tentative D call: TRBD1 (6 bases). This CDR3 is 14 amino acids long. The V and J ends lost 8 bases and 4 bases respectively, with 14 bases between them. Per the germline V gene, CDR1 is SNHLY and CDR2 is FYNNEI. The CDR3 sequence: CASGGAGFTGELFF. The CDR3, as DNA: TGTGCCAGCGGGGGCGCCGGGTTCACCGGGGAGCTGTTTTTT.

This rearrangement joins TRBV5-1 to TRBJ1-1; 9 bases agree with TRBD1. CDR3 length: 16 amino acids. With 2 bases clipped from V and 1 base from J, the junction kept 6 bases outside the gene matches. Germline CDR1 reads SGHRS; CDR2 reads YFSETQ. CDR3 sequence (DNA): TGCGCCAGCAGCTTCTCAACAGGGGGCAGGAACACTGAAGCTTTCTTT. Translating gives CASSFSTGGRNTEAFF.

The chain couples TRBV19 to TRBJ2-3; a weak D match, TRBD2 (5 bases). With 3 bases removed from V and 3 bases from J, the gap between germline ends came to 10 bases. Germline V gives CDR1 LNHDA, CDR2 SQIVND (reference sequence). CDR3 length: 14 residues. The CDR3 DNA follows: TGTGCCAGTAGTATCGGCCTAGCAACAGATACGCAGTATTTT. Translated, it gives CASSIGLATDTQYF.

This rearrangement joins TRBV10-1 to TRBJ1-1, with D possibly matching TRBD1 (5 bases). Germline V gene lookup returns CDR1 WNHNN and CDR2 SYGVQD (reference sequence). V lost 8 bases to trimming and J lost 6 bases, with 19 bases between them. This CDR3 comprises 14 residues. CDR3 protein: CASGRRDVAAEAFF. In DNA form, the CDR3 reads TGCGCCAGCGGAAGGCGGGACGTGGCGGCTGAAGCTTTCTTT.

CDR3 residues: CASSSRTTPTDTQYF. The CDR3 nucleotides are TGTGCCAGCAGCTCGCGGACTACCCCCACAGATACGCAGTATTTT. The V gene is TRBV11-2, the J gene TRBJ2-3; a weak D match, TRBD2 (6 bases). This CDR3 spans 15 amino acids. Trimming pared 4 bases from V and 2 bases from J, leaving 13 bases between. CDR1 and CDR2 (germline): SGHAT, FQNNGV. Complete variable domain (other parts from reference TRBV11-2 and TRBJ2-3): EAGVAQSPRYKIIEKRQSVAFWCNPISGHATLYWYQQILGQGPKLLIQFQNNGVVDDSQLPKDRFSAERLKGVDSTLKIQPAKLEDSAVYLCASSSRTTPTDTQYFGPGTRLTVL.

V gene TRBV6-5 combines with J gene TRBJ1-1; D is uncertain. In germline, CDR1 is MNHEY, CDR2 SVGAGI. The CDR3 spans 11 residues. The V gene lost 6 bases and the J gene lost 8 bases, with 10 bases spanning the gap. The CDR3 region is CASRERTEAFF. Written as DNA, the CDR3 is TGTGCCAGCAGGGAACGGACGGAAGCTTTCTTT.

The chain couples TRBV5-6 to TRBJ2-5; D not resolved. CDR3 size: 13 residues. Germline-derived CDR1 and CDR2 are SGHDT and YYEEEE. Deletions cut 1 base from V and 5 bases from J, with 9 bases between. CDR3 amino acids: CASSLSQWETQYF. The CDR3 nucleotides are TGTGCCAGCAGCTTGAGTCAGTGGGAGACCCAGTACTTC.

Judged by abundance, this clone is large. This chain connects TRBV5-1 to TRBJ2-1, with TRBD2 matching 12 bases. CDR3 length: 15 amino acids. Germline values: CDR1 SGHRS, CDR2 YFSETQ. V shed 4 bases, J shed 4 bases, and the junction held 3 bases outside the gene matches. CDR3 sequence: CASSIGLAGYNEQFF. The CDR3 DNA sequence: TGCGCCAGCAGCATAGGACTAGCGGGGTACAATGAGCAGTTCTTC.

The V gene is TRBV2, the J gene TRBJ1-4; the match to TRBD1 covers 8 bases. The trim removed 6 bases at V and 7 bases at J, leaving 7 bases unmatched. Germline lookup yields CDR1 SNHLY and CDR2 FYNNEI. The CDR3 sequence is 14 residues long. As DNA, the CDR3 is TGTGCCAGCAGACCACAGGGGGGTGGTGAAAAACTGTTTTTT. Its translation is CASRPQGGGEKLFF.

This rearrangement joins TRBV5-6 to TRBJ1-3; D is ambiguous. The CDR3 consists of 12 residues. Trimming stripped 4 bases from V and 7 bases from J, with 9 bases between. Germline V gene lookup returns CDR1 SGHDT and CDR2 YYEEEE. The CDR3 reads CASSPRSNTIYF. CDR3 bases: TGTGCCAGCAGCCCCCGCTCGAACACCATATATTTT.

This clone was observed a handful of times. This chain joins TRBV6-5 and TRBJ1-3, with D hard to call. This CDR3 has 15 amino acids. The V end lost 0 bases, the J end lost 0 bases, and 6 bases lay between the germline ends. In germline, CDR1 is MNHEY, CDR2 SVGAGI. The CDR3 nucleotides are TGTGCCAGCAGTTACTCCCTCTACTCTGGAAACACCATATATTTT. Residues: CASSYSLYSGNTIYF.

The chain is built from TRBV27 and TRBJ1-6, with unresolved D. Germline lookup yields CDR1 MNHEY and CDR2 SMNVEV (reference sequence). V lost 10 bases, J lost 5 bases, and 15 bases lay in between. The CDR3 spans 14 residues. CDR3 in DNA: TGTGCCACCCGACGGACTGGGAATAATTCACCCCTCCACTTT. Protein: CATRRTGNNSPLHF.

The chain employs TRBV5-6 and TRBJ2-3; 9 positions match TRBD2. Germline V lookup: CDR1 SGHDT, CDR2 YYEEEE. The CDR3 extends over 15 amino acids. V shed 0 bases, J shed 2 bases, and the junction held 1 base outside the gene matches. DNA for the CDR3: TGTGCCAGCAGCTTGGAGCGGGGGGTCACAGATACGCAGTATTTT. This sequence encodes CASSLERGVTDTQYF.

This clone was counted a few times. V and J are TRBV9 and TRBJ2-2; a possible D gene is TRBD1 (5 bases). CDR3 length: 14 residues. The V end lost 7 bases, the J end lost 0 bases, and 10 bases lay between the germline ends. Germline-derived CDR1 and CDR2 are SGDLS and YYNGEE. The chain's CDR3 is CASRGQTNTGELFF. The CDR3 coding sequence is TGTGCCAGCCGCGGACAAACGAACACCGGGGAGCTGTTTTTT.

Only one count was recorded for this clone. The CDR3 loop reads CASSPRVGAIKSTDTQYF. CDR3 DNA: TGTGCCAGCAGCCCCCGGGTAGGGGCCATCAAATCCACAGATACGCAGTATTTT. The J gene is TRBJ2-3, the V gene TRBV9, with a tentative D call TRBD1 (5 bases). The CDR3 has 18 amino acids. Germline CDR1 and CDR2: SGDLS and YYNGEE. The germline V and J ends were trimmed by 4 bases and 2 bases, with 23 bases remaining between them.

This clone appeared once. The chain carries TRBV5-1 and TRBJ2-5, with 10 bases identical to TRBD2. The CDR3 has 15 residues. Germline CDR1 reads SGHRS; CDR2 reads YFSETQ. Unmatched junction bases numbered 6, after V lost 2 bases and J lost 5 bases. The CDR3 DNA reads as TGCGCCAGCAGCTTACTAGCGGGGTTAGTGGAGACCCAGTACTTC. The encoded protein is CASSLLAGLVETQYF.

The J gene is TRBJ1-4, the V gene TRBV6-6, with D tentatively TRBD1 (5 bases). The germline CDR1 and CDR2 sequences are MNHNY and SVGAGI (reference sequence). V was clipped by 5 bases and J by 4 bases, with 8 bases between them. This CDR3 is built from 13 residues. In nucleotides, the CDR3 is TGTGCCAGCAGTAAGACAGTTAATGAAAAACTGTTTTTT. Amino acids: CASSKTVNEKLFF.

The V and J genes are TRBV28 and TRBJ2-7; maybe TRBD2 (5 bases). V was pared by 3 bases and J by 5 bases, with 17 bases between. The CDR3 is 15 residues long. Germline CDR1 MDHEN, CDR2 SYDVKM. CDR3 in amino acids: CASSFIQRFFDEQYF. CDR3 nucleotide sequence: TGTGCCAGCAGTTTCATTCAGCGGTTTTTCGACGAGCAGTACTTC. The whole variable domain, filled in from reference TRBV28 and TRBJ2-7, reads DVKVTQSSRYLVKRTGEKVFLECVQDMDHENMFWYRQDPGLGLRLIYFSYDVKMKEKGDIPEGYSVSREKKERFSLILESASTNQTSMYLCASSFIQRFFDEQYFGPGTRLTVT.